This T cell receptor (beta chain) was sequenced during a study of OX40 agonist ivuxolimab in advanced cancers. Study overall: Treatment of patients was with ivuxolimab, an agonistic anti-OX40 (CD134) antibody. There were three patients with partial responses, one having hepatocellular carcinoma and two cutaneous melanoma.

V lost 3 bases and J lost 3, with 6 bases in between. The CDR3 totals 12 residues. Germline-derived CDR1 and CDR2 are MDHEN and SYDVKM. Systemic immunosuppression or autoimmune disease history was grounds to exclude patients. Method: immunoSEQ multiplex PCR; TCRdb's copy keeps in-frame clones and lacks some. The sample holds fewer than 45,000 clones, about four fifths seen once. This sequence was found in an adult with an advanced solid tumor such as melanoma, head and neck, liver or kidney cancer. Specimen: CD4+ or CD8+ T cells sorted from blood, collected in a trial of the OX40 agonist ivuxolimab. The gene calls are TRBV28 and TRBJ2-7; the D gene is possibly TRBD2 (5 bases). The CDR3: CASSLRVYEQYF. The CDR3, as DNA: TGTGCCAGCAGTTTGAGGGTCTACGAGCAGTACTTC. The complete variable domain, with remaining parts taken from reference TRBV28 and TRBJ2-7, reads DVKVTQSSRYLVKRTGEKVFLECVQDMDHENMFWYRQDPGLGLRLIYFSYDVKMKEKGDIPEGYSVSREKKERFSLILESASTNQTSMYLCASSLRVYEQYFGPGTRLTVT.